A selection of T cell receptor beta chains follows, all from one sample in a study of T cell responses to AZD1222 COVID-19 vaccine. The protocol was immunoSEQ multiplex PCR, while the TCRdb copy is restricted to in-frame clones and leaves out a portion. This table has more than 100,000 clones, around 89% appearing once. Specimen: peripheral blood, collected on day 0 of AZD1222 vaccination. Receptors originate from an adult in good health. Each CDR3 is given with its conserved first and last residue. A D gene is named only where the DNA matches it firmly. The size of a clone is reported for some rows only, either as once, few or many, or as a class for expanded clones.

clone_size	d_call	v_call	j_call	cdr3_aa	cdr3_nt
NA	NA	TRBV6-1	TRBJ1-6	CASSEERFPSSPLHF	TGTGCCAGCAGTGAAGAACGGTTTCCCTCTTCACCCCTCCACTTT
NA	NA	TRBV9	TRBJ1-3	CASSVEANLPSGNTIYF	TGTGCCAGCAGCGTAGAGGCCAATTTACCTTCTGGAAACACCATATATTTT
NA	NA	TRBV6-1	TRBJ1-2	CASSEGRSSYGYTF	TGTGCCAGCAGTGAAGGCAGGTCTTCTTATGGCTACACCTTC
NA	TRBD2	TRBV12-5	TRBJ2-1	CASGLEGKRLAGGPRDEQFF	TGTGCTAGTGGTTTGGAGGGTAAAAGACTAGCGGGGGGCCCTAGGGATGAGCAGTTCTTC
NA	TRBD1	TRBV12-3/TRBV12-4	TRBJ1-1	CASRQGALTEAFF	TGTGCCAGCAGACAGGGGGCGCTCACTGAAGCTTTCTTT
NA	NA	TRBV5-1	TRBJ1-4	CASSPVGEKLFF	TGCGCCAGCAGCCCGGTGGGAGAAAAACTGTTTTTT
NA	NA	TRBV6-4	TRBJ1-5	CASSVVWVDSNQPQHF	TGTGCCAGCAGTGTTGTCTGGGTGGATAGCAATCAGCCCCAGCATTTT
NA	TRBD1	TRBV19	TRBJ2-7	CASSPGTGSSYEQYF	TGTGCCAGTAGCCCCGGGACAGGGTCTTCCTACGAGCAGTACTTC
NA	TRBD1	TRBV18	TRBJ1-1	CASSLRQGALRTEAFF	TGTGCCAGCTCACTGCGACAGGGGGCGCTGAGGACTGAAGCTTTCTTT
once	NA	TRBV5-5	TRBJ1-1	CASSRTLGPEAFF	TGTGCCAGCAGCCGTACTCTTGGGCCTGAAGCTTTCTTT
NA	NA	TRBV14	TRBJ1-4	CASSQVMGATNEKLFF	TGTGCCAGCAGCCAAGTGATGGGGGCGACGAATGAAAAACTGTTTTTT
few	NA	TRBV6-4	TRBJ1-1	CASSEHPENTEAFF	TGTGCCAGCAGTGAGCACCCAGAGAACACTGAAGCTTTCTTT
NA	NA	TRBV7-2	TRBJ1-1	CASSLSLGGTNTEAFF	TGTGCCAGCAGCCTTTCGTTGGGAGGCACCAACACTGAAGCTTTCTTT
NA	TRBD2	TRBV7-6	TRBJ2-3	CASSLGVSGGASTDTQYF	TGTGCCAGCAGCTTAGGTGTTAGCGGGGGGGCTAGCACAGATACGCAGTATTTT
NA	NA	TRBV24-1	TRBJ2-3	CATEVEDTQYF	TGTGCCACAGAAGTTGAAGATACGCAGTATTTT
NA	NA	TRBV9	TRBJ1-1	CASSATGRPIEAFF	TGTGCCAGCAGCGCTACAGGGAGGCCTATTGAAGCTTTCTTT
NA	NA	TRBV11-2	TRBJ2-5	CASSLGTETQYF	TGTGCCAGCAGCTTAGGTACCGAGACCCAGTACTTC
NA	TRBD1	TRBV6-1	TRBJ1-5	CASSDGQGSQPQHF	TGTGCCAGCAGTGACGGACAGGGCAGTCAGCCCCAGCATTTT
NA	NA	TRBV2	TRBJ1-1	CASVLRVAGTEAFF	TGTGCCAGCGTTCTCCGGGTTGCGGGCACTGAAGCTTTCTTT
many	NA	TRBV7-9	TRBJ1-2	CASSLDYSVTQF	TGTGCCAGCAGCTTAGATTATAGTGTCACGCAGTTC
NA	NA	TRBV18	TRBJ1-1	CASSTGPTEAFF	TGTGCCAGCTCCACAGGGCCCACTGAAGCTTTCTTT
few	TRBD1	TRBV29-1	TRBJ2-2	CSVTDRGNTGELFF	TGCAGCGTCACGGACAGGGGAAACACCGGGGAGCTGTTTTTT
once	NA	TRBV19	TRBJ1-1	CASSIAREMNTEAFF	TGTGCCAGTAGTATCGCTCGTGAAATGAACACTGAAGCTTTCTTT
NA	NA	TRBV29-1	TRBJ2-5	CSVNPTGMQETQYF	TGCAGCGTGAACCCCACAGGGATGCAAGAGACCCAGTACTTC
NA	NA	TRBV7-6	TRBJ2-1	CASTLSAGQSYNEQFF	TGTGCCAGCACCTTATCGGCGGGGCAGTCCTACAATGAGCAGTTCTTC
NA	NA	TRBV7-2	TRBJ1-5	CASSLVDSQPQHF	TGTGCCAGCAGCTTAGTCGATTCTCAGCCCCAGCATTTT
few	NA	TRBV5-4	TRBJ1-2	CASSSGGNYGYTF	TGTGCCAGCAGCTCCGGGGGTAACTATGGCTACACCTTC
NA	TRBD2	TRBV3-1/TRBV3-2	TRBJ2-2	CASSQAEGLAGTGELFF	TGTGCCAGCAGCCAAGCAGAGGGACTAGCGGGCACCGGGGAGCTGTTTTTT
NA	TRBD1	TRBV3-1/TRBV3-2	TRBJ1-2	CASSLRQGYYGYTF	TGTGCCAGCAGCCTCCGACAGGGATACTATGGCTACACCTTC
NA	TRBD2	TRBV4-1	TRBJ2-7	CASSQDASGGGLTYEQYF	TGCGCCAGCAGCCAAGACGCTAGCGGGGGGGGACTCACCTACGAGCAGTACTTC
NA	NA	TRBV9	TRBJ1-3	CASSSESSGNTIYF	TGTGCCAGCAGCTCCGAGAGCTCTGGAAACACCATATATTTT
NA	NA	TRBV11-3	TRBJ2-3	CASSLEGHTDTQYF	TGTGCCAGCAGCTTAGAGGGACACACAGATACGCAGTATTTT
NA	NA	TRBV6-2/TRBV6-3	TRBJ1-5	CASSDEGQPQHF	TGTGCCAGCAGTGACGAGGGTCAGCCCCAGCATTTT
NA	NA	TRBV28	TRBJ1-2	CASSNQGNGYTF	TGTGCCAGCAGCAACCAGGGGAATGGCTACACCTTC
once	NA	TRBV6-5	TRBJ1-5	CASSRDRFNQPQHF	TGTGCCAGCAGCCGGGACCGATTCAATCAGCCCCAGCATTTT
once	NA	TRBV19	TRBJ2-7	CASSTSKGEQYF	TGTGCCAGTAGTACCTCGAAGGGCGAGCAGTACTTC
NA	TRBD1	TRBV10-1	TRBJ1-2	CARPRGKPVRGGYTF	TGCGCCAGGCCCAGGGGGAAACCCGTGAGGGGTGGCTACACCTTC
NA	TRBD1	TRBV9	TRBJ2-1	CASSRDRSYEQFF	TGTGCCAGCAGCCGGGACAGGTCCTATGAGCAGTTCTTC
NA	NA	TRBV12-3/TRBV12-4	TRBJ2-7	CASSLGGSYEQYF	TGTGCCAGCAGTTTAGGTGGTTCCTACGAGCAGTACTTC
NA	NA	TRBV5-1	TRBJ2-6	CASSLAQGGLSSGANVLTF	TGCGCCAGCAGCTTGGCCCAAGGGGGTCTCAGCTCTGGGGCCAACGTCCTGACTTTC
NA	NA	TRBV27	TRBJ2-3	CASSLWDGSSTDTQYF	TGTGCCAGCAGTTTATGGGACGGATCTAGCACAGATACGCAGTATTTT
NA	NA	TRBV12-3/TRBV12-4	TRBJ1-2	CASSFGGQGYTF	TGTGCCAGCAGTTTCGGGGGGCAGGGCTACACCTTC
NA	NA	TRBV3-1/TRBV3-2	TRBJ1-1	CASSQEQGFIAEAFF	TGTGCCAGCAGCCAAGAGCAGGGGTTCATCGCTGAAGCTTTCTTT
NA	TRBD1	TRBV11-2	TRBJ1-6	CASNVQGNNSPLHF	TGTGCCAGCAACGTACAGGGGAATAATTCACCCCTCCACTTT
NA	NA	TRBV11-2	TRBJ2-7	CASSWGPDPITYEQYF	TGTGCCAGCAGCTGGGGTCCGGACCCCATAACCTACGAGCAGTACTTC
NA	TRBD1	TRBV3-1/TRBV3-2	TRBJ1-2	CASSQDRGEGGYTF	TGTGCCAGCAGCCAAGACAGGGGGGAAGGGGGCTACACCTTC